The 17 T cell receptor beta chains below come from one sample, sequenced in a study of shared T cell receptors in the human thymus. Profiling relied on immunoSEQ multiplex PCR, and the TCRdb table lists in-frame clones only, not all of them. The table includes roughly 700,000 clones, 88% detected once. These records were also assigned to another study, of human thymus T cells.

Sequencing was performed on thymocytes. The receptors derive from a boy under two years old with a congenital heart defect.

Comments on this clone: The germline gene is not matched at one end of the junction; a read error may be the cause. This chain uses TRBV7-7 with TRBJ2-1, with 8 bases fitting TRBD2. The CDR3 is 15 amino acids. From germline, CDR1 is SSHAT and CDR2 FNYEAQ (reference sequence). The DNA for the CDR3 is TGTGCTAGCAGTCCCATAGCGGGATCTGGGTATGAGCAGTTCTTC. The encoded protein is CASSPIAGSGYEQFF.

The chain uses TRBV10-2 and TRBJ2-7; 8 nucleotides agree with TRBD2. This CDR3 spans 15 amino acids. V lost 8 bases, J lost 2 bases, and 11 bases stayed unmatched. The germline V gene encodes CDR1 WSHSY and CDR2 SAAADI. In DNA form, the CDR3 reads TGCGCCAGCTGGCGGACCGGGAGGGCCCCCTACGAGCAGTACTTC. Protein sequence: CASWRTGRAPYEQYF.

The rearrangement uses TRBV5-6 and TRBJ1-2; maybe TRBD1 (5 bases). Germline lookup yields CDR1 SGHDT and CDR2 YYEEEE. Trimming pared 0 bases from V and 7 bases from J, leaving 10 bases between. This CDR3 is built from 13 residues. In nucleotides, the CDR3 is TGTGCCAGCAGCTTGGGTTTGGGGCTTGGCTACACCTTC. Translating it yields CASSLGLGLGYTF.

The chain employs TRBV27 and TRBJ2-7; TRBD1 might be the D (6 bases). Deletions cut 4 bases from V and 3 bases from J, with 16 bases between. CDR1 MNHEY and CDR2 SMNVEV come from the germline V gene (reference sequence). The CDR3 has 15 amino acids. CDR3 bases: TGTGCCAGCAGTTACGCTTCTAAGGACAGCTACGAGCAGTACTTC. This gives the protein CASSYASKDSYEQYF.

The CDR3 protein is CASSLASGRRSYEQYF. CDR3 bases: TGTGCCAGCAGCTTAGCCTCCGGGAGGAGGTCCTACGAGCAGTACTTC. The V gene is TRBV7-2, the J gene TRBJ2-7; 7 bases line up with TRBD2. V shed 0 bases, J shed 1 base, and the junction held 6 bases outside the gene matches. CDR1 and CDR2 from the germline V gene are SGHTA and FQGNSA. The CDR3 is 16 residues long.

This chain uses TRBV5-1 with TRBJ2-2; 8 bases are shared with TRBD1. V shed 3 bases, J shed 6 bases, and the junction held 7 bases outside the gene matches. The CDR3 totals 15 residues. From germline, CDR1 is SGHRS and CDR2 YFSETQ. CDR3 loop: CASSWRGQAPGELFF. CDR3 sequence (DNA): TGCGCCAGCAGCTGGAGGGGACAGGCCCCCGGGGAGCTGTTTTTT.

This chain uses TRBV6-1 with TRBJ1-3, with a tentative D call TRBD1 (5 bases). V dropped 6 bases and J dropped 0 bases, with 9 bases sitting between them. Germline V CDR1 and CDR2: MNHNS, SASEGT. The CDR3 is 14 residues long. The CDR3 DNA reads TGTGCCAGCAGGGGGCCTAGCTCTGGAAACACCATATATTTT. This translates into CASRGPSSGNTIYF.

The J gene is TRBJ1-1, the V gene TRBV19; TRBD1 is a possible D gene (5 bases). Trimming removed 2 bases at V and 1 base at J, with 11 bases between. The length of the CDR3 is 15 residues. Germline V gene sequence: CDR1 LNHDA, CDR2 SQIVND (reference sequence). The CDR3 nucleotides read TGTGCCAGTAGTATAAGGGGCACACAGAACACTGAAGCTTTCTTT. This encodes CASSIRGTQNTEAFF.

The chain joins TRBV13 to TRBJ2-7; TRBD2 is a possible D gene (5 bases). Per germline, CDR1 PRHDT and CDR2 FYEKMQ (reference sequence). This CDR3 has 15 amino acids. Trimming removed 5 bases at V and 6 bases at J, with 20 bases between. This chain's CDR3 is CASSLAGPEHCEQYF. DNA for the CDR3: TGTGCCAGCAGCCTGGCGGGTCCGGAGCATTGCGAGCAGTACTTC. Full variable domain (missing parts from reference TRBV13 and TRBJ2-7): AAGVIQSPRHLIKEKRETATLKCYPIPRHDTVYWYQQGPGQDPQFLISFYEKMQSDKGSIPDRFSAQQFSDYHSELNMSSLELGDSALYFCASSLAGPEHCEQYFGPGTRLTVT.

This chain links TRBV6-4 with TRBJ2-1; 9 bases fit TRBD2. CDR3 length equals 14 residues. The V and J ends lost 5 bases and 7 bases, in that order; junction bases with no gene match: 6. CDR1 MRHNA and CDR2 SNTAGT come from the germline V gene. The chain's CDR3 is CASSQREVGNEQFF. DNA for the CDR3: TGTGCCAGCAGTCAGCGGGAGGTTGGGAATGAGCAGTTCTTC.

V is TRBV14 and J is TRBJ2-1; D gene unclear. V was cut by 4 bases and J by 4 bases, with 11 bases left in between. The CDR3 is 14 residues long. CDR1 is SGHDN, CDR2 FVKESK, per germline. CDR3 amino acids: CASSPNGEYNEQFF. The CDR3 coding sequence is TGTGCCAGCAGCCCAAATGGAGAGTACAATGAGCAGTTCTTC.

The chain recombines TRBV5-7 with TRBJ2-7, with 14 bases lining up with TRBD2. TRBV5-7 is known as an ORF, though its function is uncertain. The CDR3 runs 18 residues. The V gene end was trimmed by 0 bases and the J gene end by 6 bases; junction bases not matched to a gene: 11. In nucleotides, the CDR3 is TGTGCCAGCAGCTTGGGGGGGACTAGCGGGAGTCAGTATTGCGAGCAGTACTTC. The encoded protein is CASSLGGTSGSQYCEQYF.

This chain connects TRBV11-3 to TRBJ2-1, with a weak D call TRBD2 (6 bases). This CDR3 comprises 15 residues. Trimming pared 5 bases from V and 3 bases from J, leaving 14 bases between. Germline V lookup: CDR1 SGHNT, CDR2 YENEEA. The CDR3 region is CASSIRLGDYNEQFF. Written as DNA, the CDR3 is TGTGCCAGCAGCATCAGACTAGGGGACTACAATGAGCAGTTCTTC.

This clone has a single count. V usage is TRBV20-1 and J usage is TRBJ2-1, with D uncertain. Germline V gives CDR1 DFQATT, CDR2 SNEGSKA (reference sequence). The CDR3 sequence is 11 residues long. V was shortened by 1 base and J by 5 bases, with 3 bases between the two germline ends. The DNA for the CDR3 is TGCAGTGCTAGAGGAGACAATGAGCAGTTCTTC. Protein: CSARGDNEQFF.

The chain links TRBV5-6 to TRBJ2-1; TRBD1 is a possible D gene (5 bases). The CDR3 is 13 residues long. Germline values: CDR1 SGHDT, CDR2 YYEEEE. V was shortened by 2 bases and J by 10 bases, with 13 bases between the two germline ends. The DNA for the CDR3 is TGTGCCAGCAGCTTAGGGGTGGCCTGGGAGCAGTTCTTC. This sequence encodes CASSLGVAWEQFF.

This clone was observed a few times. This rearrangement joins TRBV7-2 to TRBJ1-3; perhaps TRBD1 as D (6 bases). The CDR3 loop spans 14 amino acids. V was shortened by 5 bases and J by 6 bases, with 14 bases between the two germline ends. The germline gives CDR1 SGHTA, CDR2 FQGNSA. CDR3 bases: TGTGCCAGCAGCCAGCGGACAGCTCTAAACACCATATATTTT. Translation: CASSQRTALNTIYF. The full variable domain, completed using reference TRBV7-2 and TRBJ1-3, is GAGVSQSPSNKVTEKGKDVELRCDPISGHTALYWYRQSLGQGLEFLIYFQGNSAPDKSGLPSDRFSAERTGGSVSTLTIQRTQQEDSAVYLCASSQRTALNTIYFGEGSWLTVV.

The chain carries TRBV27 and TRBJ2-3; 8 bases fit TRBD1. Germline V lookup: CDR1 MNHEY, CDR2 SMNVEV (reference sequence). V trimming: 0 bases; J trimming: 14 bases; junction bases outside the gene matches: 7. The CDR3 runs 13 residues. CDR3 residues: CASSLSWDRRRYF. In DNA, the CDR3 is TGTGCCAGCAGTTTATCCTGGGACAGGAGGAGGTATTTT.